These T cell receptor beta chains were read from a single sample in a study of regulatory T cells in long-lasting Graves disease. TCRdb reanalysed the multiplex PCR reads using MiXCR and keeps one entry per CDR3 protein. The sample holds roughly 400,000 distinct CDR3 sequences, approximately 16% seen once. The same data also went into a second study, on T cells in Graves' hyperthyroidism and ophthalmopathy.

Sequencing used peripheral blood mononuclear cells (PBMCs), obtained at new diagnosis, from a patient treated with antithyroid drugs. These receptors were collected from a woman in her 40s with Graves disease. CDR3s include the opening cysteine and the closing phenylalanine or tryptophan. The D gene is left open where the match is weak. Rows give clone size only sometimes, using once, few, many, or a class for an expanded clone.

d_call	clone_size	j_call	cdr3_length	v_call	cdr3_nt	cdr3_aa
.	many	TRBJ2-3	15	TRBV12-3/TRBV12-4	TGTGCCAGCAGTCCACCCCTTGGAGGGACTGATACGCAGTATTTT	CASSPPLGGTDTQYF
.	many	TRBJ2-7	19	TRBV28	TGTGCCAGCAGTTTTGAGAGGTTCCAAGCGGCACCACTAACCTACGAGCAGTACTTC	CASSFERFQAAPLTYEQYF
TRBD2	many	TRBJ2-4	14	TRBV2	TGTGCCAGCAGTTGGACTAGCGGCAAAAACATTCAGTACTTC	CASSWTSGKNIQYF
.	.	TRBJ1-1	12	TRBV29-1	TGCAGCGTTGAAGCAGGGCGGGGTGAAGCTTTCTTT	CSVEAGRGEAFF
.	many	TRBJ1-2	16	TRBV11-3	TGTGCCAGCAGCTTAGAGGGACGGGAAGCTAACTATGGCTACACCTTC	CASSLEGREANYGYTF
.	many	TRBJ1-2	13	TRBV28	TGTGCCAGCAGCGGGACACCCTTCTATGGCTACACCTTC	CASSGTPFYGYTF
.	few	TRBJ2-7	13	TRBV5-4	TGTGCCAGCAGGAATCCAGAATTGGGCGAGCAGTACTTC	CASRNPELGEQYF
.	.	TRBJ2-2	14	TRBV20-1	TGCAGTGCTAGTATTCCAGAAGCGGGCGGGGAGCTGTTTTTT	CSASIPEAGGELFF
.	many	TRBJ1-2	13	TRBV5-1	TGCGCCAGCAGCTTGGAAGGGGGGGGCGGCTACACCTTC	CASSLEGGGGYTF
TRBD1	many	TRBJ1-2	14	TRBV5-1	TGTGCCAGCAGCTCCGGACAGGGCGCATATGGCTACACCTTC	CASSSGQGAYGYTF
.	many	TRBJ1-1	16	TRBV10-3	TGTGCCATCTCAACGGGGGGCGGGGGAATGAACACTGAAGCTTTCTTT	CAISTGGGGMNTEAFF
.	many	TRBJ2-3	16	TRBV12-3/TRBV12-4	TGTGCCAGCAGTTATAAGGGGACGGGCAACACAGATACGCAGTATTTT	CASSYKGTGNTDTQYF
TRBD1	.	TRBJ1-5	16	TRBV7-8	TGTGCCAGCAGCTTAGGTTCGACAGGGGTTTATCGGCCCCAGCATTTT	CASSLGSTGVYRPQHF
TRBD2	few	TRBJ2-2	17	TRBV9	TGTGCCAGCAGCGTAGATGAGACTAGCCATGCAACCGGGGAGCTGTTTTTT	CASSVDETSHATGELFF
TRBD2	few	TRBJ2-7	15	TRBV5-4	TGTGCCAGCAGCCGTGGACTAGCGGGACTCTACGAGCAGTACTTC	CASSRGLAGLYEQYF